The 21 T cell receptor beta chains listed next were all sequenced from one sample in a study of cytomegalovirus exposure and HLA in healthy donors. PCR amplification relied on 60 Vbeta primers (plus 13 Jbeta primers). Generated by immunoSEQ multiplex PCR, the TCRdb table keeps only in-frame clones and is missing some. The repertoire holds about 150,000 clones, with less than 85% as singletons. Sequencing was performed on PBMCs. The receptors originated from a man younger than 35 in good health and CMV-seronegative.

J is TRBJ1-5 and V is TRBV4-2, with a weak D call TRBD1 (6 bases). CDR1 and CDR2 from the germline V gene are LGHNA and YNFKEQ. This CDR3 region has 16 residues. The germline V and J ends were trimmed by 0 bases and 7 bases, with 16 bases remaining between them. The CDR3 loop reads CASSQEVEQGRQPQHF. CDR3 bases: TGTGCCAGCAGCCAAGAGGTAGAACAGGGAAGGCAGCCCCAGCATTTT.

The chain joins TRBV6-5 to TRBJ2-7; 8 bases match TRBD1. The ends lost 6 bases at V and 4 bases at J; junction bases unmatched: 8. CDR3 length equals 14 residues. Germline V gene data show CDR1 as MNHEY and CDR2 as SVGAGI. The CDR3 coding sequence is TGTGCCAGCAGCAGGACAGGGAAAAAATACGAGCAGTACTTC. It encodes CASSRTGKKYEQYF.

V is TRBV7-9 and J is TRBJ2-3, with 7 nucleotides matching TRBD2. There are 16 residues in the CDR3. The J segment lost 1 base and the V segment lost 0 bases, leaving 4 bases of the junction unmatched. Germline CDR1 and CDR2: SEHNR and FQNEAQ (reference sequence). CDR3 protein: CASSLAVGGGTDTQYF. CDR3 bases: TGTGCCAGCAGCTTAGCGGTGGGGGGGGGCACAGATACGCAGTATTTT.

This clone is a singleton in its sample. The chain employs TRBV28 and TRBJ1-5, with 12 bases aligning to TRBD1. The CDR3 is made up of 15 amino acids. V trimming: 8 bases; J trimming: 11 bases; junction bases outside the gene matches: 13. The germline V gene has CDR1 MDHEN and CDR2 SYDVKM. The CDR3 region is CASEEGQGAPGAQHF. The DNA of the CDR3 is TGTGCCAGCGAGGAGGGACAGGGGGCTCCGGGGGCCCAGCATTTT. The full variable domain, with the rest looked up from reference TRBV28 and TRBJ1-5, is DVKVTQSSRYLVKRTGEKVFLECVQDMDHENMFWYRQDPGLGLRLIYFSYDVKMKEKGDIPEGYSVSREKKERFSLILESASTNQTSMYLCASEEGQGAPGAQHFGDGTRLSIL.

The rearrangement links TRBV9 to TRBJ2-7, with a possible D match to TRBD2 (5 bases). CDR3 length equals 13 residues. V was cut by 0 bases and J by 7 bases, with 11 bases left in between. CDR1 is SGDLS, CDR2 YYNGEE, per germline. The CDR3 coding sequence is TGTGCCAGCAGCGTAGAGGGAGATGGGGAGCAGTACTTC. It translates to CASSVEGDGEQYF.

The CDR3 bases are TGCAGCGTGTGGACTAGCGGGAGTTACAATGAGCAGTTCTTC. Translation gives CSVWTSGSYNEQFF. V usage is TRBV29-1 and J usage is TRBJ2-1, with 13 positions matching TRBD2. V shed 6 bases, J shed 4 bases, and the junction held 3 bases outside the gene matches. The V gene's germline CDR1 is SQVTM and CDR2 ANQGSEA. The length of the CDR3 is 14 residues.

The rearrangement uses TRBV28 and TRBJ2-5, with 10 nucleotides matching TRBD1. The CDR3 has 15 residues. Germline-derived CDR1 and CDR2 are MDHEN and SYDVKM. With 2 bases clipped from V and 3 bases from J, the junction kept 3 bases outside the gene matches. CDR3 region: CASSLGTGAEETQYF. The CDR3 DNA follows: TGTGCCAGCAGTTTAGGGACAGGGGCCGAAGAGACCCAGTACTTC.

This clone has only one observation. J is TRBJ1-2 and V is TRBV19; D possibly corresponds to TRBD1 (6 bases). This CDR3 comprises 13 residues. Germline V CDR1 and CDR2: LNHDA, SQIVND (reference sequence). Trimming stripped 9 bases from V and 4 bases from J, with 15 bases between. The CDR3 sequence is CASTQGQVYGYTF. The CDR3 DNA sequence: TGTGCCAGCACACAGGGCCAGGTCTATGGCTACACCTTC. The entire variable domain, with the rest obtained from reference TRBV19 and TRBJ1-2, is as follows: DGGITQSPKYLFRKEGQNVTLSCEQNLNHDAMYWYRQDPGQGLRLIYYSQIVNDFQKGDIAEGYSVSREKKESFPLTVTSAQKNPTAFYLCASTQGQVYGYTFGSGTRLTVV.

The rearrangement joins TRBV10-2 to TRBJ2-5, with TRBD2 identical over 10 bases. Germline V CDR1 and CDR2: WSHSY, SAAADI. This CDR3 has 13 amino acids. The V and J ends lost 9 bases and 2 bases, in that order; junction bases with no gene match: 3. CDR3 coding DNA: TGCGCCAGTCTACTAGCGGGACAAGAGACCCAGTACTTC. Translated, it gives CASLLAGQETQYF.

The chain carries TRBV30 and TRBJ2-1, with D possibly being TRBD2 (5 bases). The CDR3 spans 11 residues. In germline, CDR1 is GTSNPN, CDR2 SVGIG (reference sequence). Trimming took off 5 bases at V and 10 bases at J, with 12 bases between the two ends. The CDR3 is CAWDYAGEQFF. The CDR3 DNA reads TGTGCCTGGGACTATGCGGGCGAGCAGTTCTTC.

The V gene is TRBV6-1, the J gene TRBJ2-3; TRBD1 aligns across 9 bases. Germline loops: CDR1 MNHNS, CDR2 SASEGT. The junction had 4 bases not matched to a gene; V was cut back by 7 bases and J by 2 bases. This CDR3 has 14 residues. For the CDR3, the DNA is TGTGCCAGCATGGACAGGGGTTACACAGATACGCAGTATTTT. Translation gives CASMDRGYTDTQYF.

The chain uses TRBV2 and TRBJ1-4, with TRBD1 matching over 7 bases. V was pared by 6 bases and J by 0 bases, with 4 bases of the junction left unmatched. Per the germline V gene, CDR1 is SNHLY and CDR2 is FYNNEI. The CDR3 extends over 15 amino acids. In DNA, the CDR3 is TGTGCCAGCAGGGGGACAGTTGCAACTAATGAAAAACTGTTTTTT. Encoded protein: CASRGTVATNEKLFF.

The chain joins TRBV30 to TRBJ2-3; D uncertain. There are 15 residues in the CDR3. Trimming left V 2 bases short and J 2 bases short, with 14 bases between. CDR1 is GTSNPN and CDR2 is SVGIG in the germline V gene (reference sequence). This chain's CDR3 is CAWSTLVAPTDTQYF. DNA of the CDR3: TGTGCCTGGAGTACGCTAGTCGCCCCCACAGATACGCAGTATTTT.

There are a few counts of this clone. The V call is TRBV6-1, the J call TRBJ1-2; D ambiguous. V was pared by 2 bases and J by 4 bases, with 14 bases between. This CDR3 is 15 amino acids long. Per germline, CDR1 MNHNS and CDR2 SASEGT. CDR3 coding DNA: TGTGCCAGCAGTGAACACGCCCCGCGGGGCTATGGCTACACCTTC. Translated, it gives CASSEHAPRGYGYTF.

In its sample, this clone was seen once. The genes are TRBV19 and TRBJ2-1; the match to TRBD2 covers 8 bases. Germline CDR1 reads LNHDA; CDR2 reads SQIVND (reference sequence). The CDR3 is 16 residues long. With 3 bases clipped from V and 7 bases from J, the junction kept 11 bases outside the gene matches. The CDR3 DNA reads TGTGCCAGTAGTATCCCCGGGAGGGCCTGGGTAAATGAGCAGTTCTTC. It translates to CASSIPGRAWVNEQFF.

The chain carries TRBV4-1 and TRBJ2-7; possibly TRBD2 for D (5 bases). Trimming pared 3 bases from V and 4 bases from J, leaving 19 bases between. The CDR3 totals 16 residues. Per the germline V gene, CDR1 is MGHRA and CDR2 is YSYEKL. CDR3 amino acids: CASSHSRRNFKYEQYF. The CDR3 region has the DNA TGCGCCAGCAGCCATTCCCGGAGGAATTTCAAGTACGAGCAGTACTTC.

V usage is TRBV19 and J usage is TRBJ2-4, with TRBD2 matching 7 bases. The CDR3 length is 16 residues. The germline V gene encodes CDR1 LNHDA and CDR2 SQIVND (reference sequence). The V gene end was trimmed by 2 bases and the J gene end by 8 bases; junction bases not matched to a gene: 12. The DNA of the CDR3 is TGTGCCAGTAGTATAACCCAGACCCTGGGGGGGGACATTCAGTACTTC. Protein: CASSITQTLGGDIQYF.

This sequence joins TRBV6-5 and TRBJ2-5, with 9 bases fitting TRBD1. The DNA matches TRBJ2-7 better at its end, which makes the J call doubtful. The CDR3 length is 15 residues. Per germline, CDR1 MNHEY and CDR2 SVGAGI. The CDR3 loop reads CASRLRDRVDGEQYF. DNA of the CDR3: TGTGCCAGCAGACTCCGGGACAGGGTTGATGGCGAGCAGTACTTC.

The rearrangement joins TRBV19 to TRBJ2-1; 9 bases map to TRBD1. The V gene end was trimmed by 6 bases and the J gene end by 2 bases; junction bases not matched to a gene: 5. Germline loops: CDR1 LNHDA, CDR2 SQIVND (reference sequence). The CDR3 sequence is 15 residues long. Here the CDR3 DNA reads TGTGCCAGTAGCAGGGACAGGGTTCCCTACAATGAGCAGTTCTTC. The encoded protein is CASSRDRVPYNEQFF.

The chain is built from TRBV30 and TRBJ1-2, with D unclear. V gave up 6 bases and J gave up 1 base, with 6 bases separating them. Germline V lookup: CDR1 GTSNPN, CDR2 SVGIG (reference sequence). The CDR3 sequence is 11 residues long. Written as DNA, the CDR3 is TGTGCCTGCCGGTTTAACTATGGCTACACCTTC. Its translation: CACRFNYGYTF. Using reference TRBV30 and TRBJ1-2 for the parts outside the CDR3, the full variable domain is SQTIHQWPATLVQPVGSPLSLECTVEGTSNPNLYWYRQAAGRGLQLLFYSVGIGQISSEVPQNLSASRPQDRQFILSSKKLLLSDSGFYLCACRFNYGYTFGSGTRLTVV.

The table lists this clone with a count of one. V gene TRBV6-5 combines with J gene TRBJ1-4; TRBD1 agrees at 8 bases. The V and J ends lost 0 bases and 15 bases, in that order; junction bases with no gene match: 6. Germline V gene lookup returns CDR1 MNHEY and CDR2 SVGAGI. This CDR3 has 13 amino acids. The CDR3 region is CASSYSAGGKVFF. CDR3 nucleotides: TGTGCCAGCAGTTACTCGGCAGGGGGCAAAGTGTTTTTT.